A single sample is the source of the 18 T cell receptor beta chains below, sequenced in a study of T cell clones after liver transplantation. This table comes from immunoSEQ multiplex PCR, and its TCRdb copy is limited to in-frame clones, with some not included. The repertoire holds about 8,900 clones, with roughly 72% as singletons. The sample here was CD8+ T cells from blood, taken at the approximately 16-month timepoint. These receptors originate from a human patient who received a liver transplant. T cells may partly derive from the graft donor.

The chain couples TRBV6-1 to TRBJ2-2, with 8 bases that match TRBD1. The CDR3 sequence is 15 residues long. Germline values: CDR1 MNHNS, CDR2 SASEGT. V was clipped by 4 bases and J by 4 bases; unmatched bases: 5. For the CDR3, the DNA is TGTGCCAGCAGTGGCGGGACAGGCATCACCGGGGAGCTGTTTTTT. It specifies CASSGGTGITGELFF.

The V gene is TRBV11-2, the J gene TRBJ1-4, with D possibly matching TRBD1 (6 bases). Germline CDR1 and CDR2: SGHAT and FQNNGV. V gave up 4 bases and J gave up 2 bases, with 11 bases separating them. The CDR3 has 15 residues. The CDR3 coding sequence is TGTGCCAGCAGCTCAGTGGGGGCTACTAATGAAAAACTGTTTTTT. It encodes CASSSVGATNEKLFF.

This clone was seen a handful of times. The V gene is TRBV23-1, the J gene TRBJ2-7, with D tentatively TRBD1 or TRBD2 (5 bases each). TRBV23-1 is marked as an open reading frame, function uncertain. This CDR3 has 17 amino acids. Between the trimmed V and J ends, which lost 0 bases and 0 bases, there was a span of 15 bases. CDR3 sequence reads: CASSQSMGTRFSYEQYV. The CDR3 DNA reads TGCGCCAGCAGTCAATCGATGGGGACCCGTTTCTCCTACGAGCAGTACGTC.

The table lists this clone with a count of one. For the CDR3, the DNA is TGTGCCAGCAGGTTAAGCCCCGACAGCAACTATGGCTACACCTTC. Protein sequence: CASRLSPDSNYGYTF. V gene TRBV7-8 combines with J gene TRBJ1-2; possibly TRBD1 for D (5 bases). The V gene's germline CDR1 is SGHVS and CDR2 FQNEAQ. The CDR3 is 15 amino acids. V was trimmed by 6 bases and J by 2 bases, leaving 16 bases between them.

The chain has TRBV6-5 and TRBJ2-6; D is unclear. The CDR3 runs 16 residues. V was trimmed by 3 bases and J by 0 bases, leaving 9 bases between them. Germline values: CDR1 MNHEY, CDR2 SVGAGI. The CDR3 loop is CASSYSGSSGANVLTF. Written as DNA, the CDR3 is TGTGCCAGCAGTTATTCGGGTAGCTCTGGGGCCAACGTCCTGACTTTC.

The chain joins TRBV4-2 to TRBJ1-2; D uncertain. Trimming shortened V by 0 bases and J by 6 bases, and 8 bases separated the two germline ends. Per the germline V gene, CDR1 is LGHNA and CDR2 is YNFKEQ. The CDR3 length is 13 residues. CDR3 bases: TGTGCCAGCAGCCAAGAAGGAGAAAATGGCTACACCTTC. Protein sequence: CASSQEGENGYTF.

The CDR3 sequence: CASRIPGLMNTEAFF. In DNA, the CDR3 is TGTGCCAGCAGGATACCGGGACTCATGAACACTGAAGCTTTCTTT. The chain employs TRBV6-1 and TRBJ1-1; tentative D call: TRBD1 (5 bases). Trimming took 6 bases from V and 0 from J, leaving 14 bases between them. This CDR3 is built from 15 residues. Looked up from germline, CDR1 is MNHNS and CDR2 is SASEGT.

This sequence joins TRBV27 and TRBJ1-6, with 7 bases matching TRBD1. This CDR3 has 14 residues. CDR1 and CDR2 from the germline V gene are MNHEY and SMNVEV (reference sequence). Losses at the gene ends were 4 bases for V and 6 bases for J; bases not matched to a gene: 3. The CDR3 is CASSSQGVNSPLHF. In nucleotides, the CDR3 is TGTGCCAGCAGTTCGCAGGGGGTTAATTCACCCCTCCACTTT.

The chain employs TRBV21-1 and TRBJ2-2; TRBD1 is the table's D call and was not checked against the DNA. TRBV21-1 counts as a pseudogene. This CDR3 has 15 residues. CDR3 protein: CASSPGTDDTGELFF. CDR3 nucleotides: TGTGCCAGCAGCCCCGGGACAGATGACACCGGGGAGCTGTTTTTT.

V is TRBV5-5 and J is TRBJ2-7; TRBD1 might be the D (7 bases). The V end was cut by 5 bases, the J end by 0 bases, with 18 bases between. The germline V gene encodes CDR1 SGHKS and CDR2 YYEKEE (reference sequence). This CDR3 comprises 16 residues. In DNA form, the CDR3 reads TGTGCCAGCAGATACAGGGAGGACAGGAGCTCCTACGAGCAGTACTTC. Amino acids: CASRYREDRSSYEQYF. Drawing the rest from reference TRBV5-5 and TRBJ2-7, the complete variable domain is DAGVTQSPTHLIKTRGQQVTLRCSPISGHKSVSWYQQVLGQGPQFIFQYYEKEERGRGNFPDRFSARQFPNYSSELNVNALLLGDSALYLCASRYREDRSSYEQYFGPGTRLTVT.

The table lists this clone with a count of one. The CDR3 protein is CAISSSYNEQFF. The CDR3 DNA sequence: TGTGCCATCTCCAGCTCCTACAATGAGCAGTTCTTC. The rearrangement uses TRBV10-3 and TRBJ2-1; no definite D call. Germline V gene data show CDR1 as ENHRY and CDR2 as SYGVKD. V lost 8 bases and J 0 bases, leaving 5 bases between the germline ends. The CDR3 length is 12 residues.

The chain couples TRBV5-6 to TRBJ2-2; D gene ambiguous. V was clipped by 5 bases and J by 1 base, with 9 bases between them. Germline V CDR1 and CDR2: SGHDT, YYEEEE. The CDR3 has 14 residues. Here the CDR3 DNA reads TGTGCCAGCAGTAACGCAGGGAACACCGGGGAGCTGTTTTTT. This gives the protein CASSNAGNTGELFF.

This clone was counted only a few times. The genes are TRBV4-2 and TRBJ2-3; 10 bases agree with TRBD2. CDR3 size: 16 residues. Losses at the gene ends were 0 bases for V and 1 base for J; bases not matched to a gene: 1. The V gene's germline CDR1 is LGHNA and CDR2 YNFKEQ. The CDR3 loop reads CASSQDLAGGTDTQYF. In DNA form, the CDR3 reads TGTGCCAGCAGCCAAGATCTAGCGGGGGGCACAGATACGCAGTATTTT.

The V and J genes are TRBV7-9 and TRBJ2-7, with TRBD1 as a possible D gene (5 bases). The germline V gene has CDR1 SEHNR and CDR2 FQNEAQ (reference sequence). The CDR3 spans 14 residues. Trimming pared 5 bases from V and 3 bases from J, leaving 14 bases between. As DNA, the CDR3 is TGTGCCAGCAGCACGACAGAGAACAGCTACGAGCAGTACTTC. As protein: CASSTTENSYEQYF.

This chain joins TRBV6-5 and TRBJ2-7, with D perhaps given as TRBD1 or TRBD2 (5 bases each). The ends were cut back, 9 bases at V and 3 bases at J, with 9 bases in the middle. CDR1 and CDR2 from the germline V gene are MNHEY and SVGAGI. This CDR3 spans 11 amino acids. Here the CDR3 DNA reads TGTGCCAGTGGGGACGGCTACGAGCAGTACTTC. This encodes CASGDGYEQYF.

The rearrangement joins TRBV10-2 to TRBJ2-7, with 7 positions matching TRBD2. This CDR3 is 13 amino acids long. CDR1 is WSHSY and CDR2 is SAAADI in the germline V gene. Trimming removed 0 bases from V and 6 bases from J; junction bases left unmatched: 2. DNA for the CDR3: TGCGCCAGCAGTGAGTCGCCGGGAGGCGAGCAGTACGTC. Protein product: CASSESPGGEQYV.

In this sample, this clone turned up once. The chain recombines TRBV10-3 with TRBJ2-2; a possible D gene is TRBD2 (5 bases). There are 14 residues in the CDR3. Germline assignment: CDR1 ENHRY and CDR2 SYGVKD. Trimming pared 7 bases from V and 3 bases from J, leaving 12 bases between. CDR3 DNA sequence: TGTGCCATCACAAGGACTGGGGACACCGGGGAGCTGTTTTTT. Its protein product is CAITRTGDTGELFF.

J is TRBJ2-6 and V is TRBV27; D unclear. V lost 3 bases and J 0 bases, leaving 9 bases between the germline ends. The germline V gene has CDR1 MNHEY and CDR2 SMNVEV (reference sequence). The CDR3 is made up of 16 amino acids. The DNA of the CDR3 is TGTGCCAGCAGTTTTCTCGCCAGCTCTGGGGCCAACGTCCTGACTTTC. The encoded protein is CASSFLASSGANVLTF.